This T cell receptor (beta chain) was recovered during a study of blood T cell repertoires in COVID-19. Overall study context: Acute-phase and convalescent COVID-19 samples originated in the United States, Italy and Spain. Sources were T cells, B-cell-depleted T cells, or PBMCs; the material itself was cDNA or gDNA.

In the authors' methods: Using reference gene primer amplification, nucleated cell counts were estimated. Assay used: immunoSEQ multiplex PCR; TCRdb lists only in-frame clones, some missing. Clone size and V and J calls were adopted from that table, with D and trimming inferred from the DNA. The sample lists under 500,000 clones; more than 80% were seen once. Germline loops: CDR1 MGHRA, CDR2 YSYEKL. The CDR3 runs to 15 residues. V trimming: 4 bases; J trimming: 1 base; junction bases outside the gene matches: 6. Categorization into cohorts depended on clinical history that participants reported. J is TRBJ1-1 and V is TRBV4-1; 7 bases line up with TRBD1. The sample was PBMCs or T cells enriched from blood (not recorded which). This sequence was found in a man aged 25 to 45 who had recovered from COVID-19. The CDR3, as DNA: TGCGCCAGCAGCCCCTTGGGACAGAAGAACACTGAAGCTTTCTTT. It specifies CASSPLGQKNTEAFF.